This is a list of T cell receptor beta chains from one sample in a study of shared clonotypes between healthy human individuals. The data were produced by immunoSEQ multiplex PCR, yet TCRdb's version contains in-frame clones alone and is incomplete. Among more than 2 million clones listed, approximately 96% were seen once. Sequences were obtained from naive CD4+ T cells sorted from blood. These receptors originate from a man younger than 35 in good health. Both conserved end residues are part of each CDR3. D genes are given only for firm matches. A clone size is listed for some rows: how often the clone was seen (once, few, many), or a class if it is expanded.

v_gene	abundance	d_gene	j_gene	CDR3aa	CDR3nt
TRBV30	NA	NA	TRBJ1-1	CAWRSQGPMNTEAFF	TGTGCCTGGAGATCCCAGGGCCCAATGAACACTGAAGCTTTCTTT
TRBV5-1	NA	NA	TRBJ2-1	CASTPGGGTYNEQFF	TGCGCCAGCACCCCCGGGGGCGGAACCTACAATGAGCAGTTCTTC
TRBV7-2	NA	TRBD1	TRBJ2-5	CASSQAGTGTETQYF	TGTGCCAGCAGCCAGGCAGGGACAGGGACAGAGACCCAGTACTTC
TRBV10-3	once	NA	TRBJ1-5	CAIRDSSGGGQPQHF	TGTGCCATCAGGGACTCTTCAGGAGGCGGTCAGCCCCAGCATTTT
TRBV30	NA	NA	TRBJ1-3	CAGIRDAAGNTIYF	TGTGCCGGAATCAGGGACGCAGCTGGAAACACCATATATTTT
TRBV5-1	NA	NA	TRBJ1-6	CASSLSPGNNSPLHF	TGCGCCAGCAGCTTGTCGCCGGGTAATAATTCACCCCTCCACTTT
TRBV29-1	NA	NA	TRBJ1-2	CSVEAGSKLDGYTF	TGCAGCGTTGAGGCAGGGAGTAAGTTGGATGGCTACACCTTC
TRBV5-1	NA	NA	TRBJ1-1	CASSGTQGATEAFF	TGCGCCAGCAGCGGGACTCAGGGAGCCACTGAAGCTTTCTTT
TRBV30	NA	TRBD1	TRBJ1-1	CAWRKTGGVEAFF	TGTGCCTGGAGGAAGACAGGGGGCGTTGAAGCTTTCTTT
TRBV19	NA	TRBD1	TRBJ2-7	CASTTGTGGVYEQYF	TGTGCCAGTACCACCGGGACAGGGGGCGTCTACGAGCAGTACTTC
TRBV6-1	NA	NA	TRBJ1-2	CASSPQSAGSYGYTF	TGTGCCAGCAGCCCCCAGAGTGCGGGGTCCTATGGCTACACCTTC
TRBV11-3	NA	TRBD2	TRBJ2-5	CASSQGLAEQETQYF	TGTGCCAGCAGCCAGGGACTAGCGGAACAAGAGACCCAGTACTTC
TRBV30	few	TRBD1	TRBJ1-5	CAWGQGNGQPQHF	TGTGCCTGGGGACAGGGGAATGGACAGCCCCAGCATTTT
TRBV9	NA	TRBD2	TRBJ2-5	CASSLGASGPSVETQYF	TGTGCCAGCAGCCTAGGAGCTAGCGGCCCATCAGTGGAGACCCAGTACTTC
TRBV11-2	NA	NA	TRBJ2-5	CASSLEAAGNPAQYF	TGTGCCAGCAGCTTAGAAGCGGCAGGGAACCCGGCCCAGTACTTC
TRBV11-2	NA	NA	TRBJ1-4	CASASIINEKLFF	TGTGCCAGCGCCTCTATTATTAATGAAAAACTGTTTTTT
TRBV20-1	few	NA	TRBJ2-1	CSAPRTNEQFF	TGCAGTGCTCCCAGGACCAATGAGCAGTTCTTC
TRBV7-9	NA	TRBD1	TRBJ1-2	CASSLLQGMDGYTF	TGTGCCAGCAGCCTTTTACAGGGGATGGATGGCTACACCTTC
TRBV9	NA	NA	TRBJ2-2	CASNAGTNTGELFF	TGTGCCAGCAACGCAGGGACGAACACCGGGGAGCTGTTTTTT
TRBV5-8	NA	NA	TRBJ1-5	CASSLVMGGNQPQHF	TGTGCCAGCAGCTTAGTCATGGGGGGGAATCAGCCCCAGCATTTT
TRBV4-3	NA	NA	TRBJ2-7	CASSQHLAIQTYEQYF	TGCGCCAGCAGCCAACATCTAGCGATCCAAACCTACGAGCAGTACTTC
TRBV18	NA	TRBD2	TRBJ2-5	CASSPNGAGVPETQYF	TGTGCCAGCTCACCGAATGGAGCGGGAGTGCCAGAGACCCAGTACTTC
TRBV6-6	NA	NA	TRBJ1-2	CASRLDGANYGYTF	TGTGCCAGCAGATTAGACGGAGCTAACTATGGCTACACCTTC
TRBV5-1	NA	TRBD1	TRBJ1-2	CASSNTTGGYGYTF	TGCGCCAGCAGCAATACCACAGGGGGCTATGGCTACACCTTC
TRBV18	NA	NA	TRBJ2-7	CASSPAGGEQYF	TGTGCCAGCTCACCAGCAGGCGGCGAGCAGTACTTC
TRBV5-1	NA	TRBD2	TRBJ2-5	CASTMSGGAGETQYF	TGCGCCAGCACCATGAGCGGGGGAGCTGGAGAGACCCAGTACTTC
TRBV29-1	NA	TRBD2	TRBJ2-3	CSVGEAGGPTDTQYF	TGCAGCGTTGGAGAAGCGGGAGGGCCGACAGATACGCAGTATTTT
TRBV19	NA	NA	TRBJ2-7	CASSVGGSYEQYF	TGTGCCAGTAGCGTCGGCGGCTCCTACGAGCAGTACTTC
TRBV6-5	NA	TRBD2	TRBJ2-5	CASSYWASGDQETQYF	TGTGCCAGCAGTTACTGGGCTAGCGGGGACCAAGAGACCCAGTACTTC
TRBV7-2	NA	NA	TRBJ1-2	CASSLRTIQDPGGYGYTF	TGTGCCAGCAGCTTAAGGACGATTCAGGACCCGGGTGGGTATGGCTACACCTTC
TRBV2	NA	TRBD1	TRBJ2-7	CASGRQGHSYEQYF	TGTGCCAGCGGTAGACAGGGGCACTCCTACGAGCAGTACTTC
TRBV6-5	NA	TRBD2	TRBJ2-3	CASSLAGGHADTQYF	TGTGCCAGCAGTTTAGCGGGGGGGCACGCAGATACGCAGTATTTT
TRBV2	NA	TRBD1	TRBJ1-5	CASRGDRGGNQPQHF	TGTGCCAGCAGGGGGGACAGGGGAGGTAATCAGCCCCAGCATTTT
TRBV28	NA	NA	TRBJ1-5	CASRLPGSGNQPQHF	TGTGCCAGCAGACTCCCGGGTAGTGGCAATCAGCCCCAGCATTTT
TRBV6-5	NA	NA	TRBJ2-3	CASSLYLETDTQYF	TGTGCCAGCAGTTTGTACCTGGAGACAGATACGCAGTATTTT
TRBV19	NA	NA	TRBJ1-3	CASKRERPGNTIYF	TGTGCCAGTAAGAGGGAAAGACCTGGAAACACCATATATTTT
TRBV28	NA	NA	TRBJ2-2	CASRGFTGELFF	TGTGCCAGCCGGGGATTCACCGGGGAGCTGTTTTTT
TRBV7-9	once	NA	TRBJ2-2	CASRFSGPGELFF	TGTGCCAGCCGCTTTAGCGGCCCCGGGGAGCTGTTTTTT
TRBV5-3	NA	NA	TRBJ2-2	CARSFPRGQPNTGELFF	TGTGCCAGAAGCTTTCCGAGGGGCCAACCGAACACCGGGGAGCTGTTTTTT
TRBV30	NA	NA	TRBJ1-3	CAWTQGGARSGNTIYF	TGTGCCTGGACCCAAGGCGGGGCCCGTTCTGGAAACACCATATATTTT
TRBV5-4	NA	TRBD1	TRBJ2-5	CASSEDRGRETQYF	TGTGCCAGCAGCGAGGACAGGGGGCGAGAGACCCAGTACTTC
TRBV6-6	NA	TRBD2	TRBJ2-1	CASSSLAGGLEQFF	TGTGCCAGCAGCTCACTAGCGGGGGGGCTAGAGCAGTTCTTC
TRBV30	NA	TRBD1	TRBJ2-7	CAWSGTDPREQYF	TGTGCCTGGAGCGGGACAGACCCCCGCGAGCAGTACTTC
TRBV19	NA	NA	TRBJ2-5	CASSNLGSETQYF	TGTGCCAGTAGTAATCTAGGTTCGGAGACCCAGTACTTC
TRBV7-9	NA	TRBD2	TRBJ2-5	CASSLSLGAGALQETQYF	TGTGCCAGCAGCCTATCTTTAGGAGCGGGGGCCCTCCAAGAGACCCAGTACTTC
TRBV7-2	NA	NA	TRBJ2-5	CASSPGGQGGETQYF	TGTGCCAGCAGCCCGGGAGGACAGGGTGGAGAGACCCAGTACTTC
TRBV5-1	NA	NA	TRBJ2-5	CASRRDWTQETQYF	TGCGCCAGCAGACGGGACTGGACCCAAGAGACCCAGTACTTC
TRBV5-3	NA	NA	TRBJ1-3	CARSLVTGQYLGSGNTIYF	TGTGCCAGAAGCTTAGTCACAGGGCAATATCTGGGCTCTGGAAACACCATATATTTT
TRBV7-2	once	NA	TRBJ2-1	CASSSPSNEQFF	TGTGCCAGCAGCTCCCCTAGCAATGAGCAGTTCTTC
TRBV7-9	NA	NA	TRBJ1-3	CASSLSVSGNTIYF	TGTGCCAGCAGCTTAAGTGTCTCTGGAAACACCATATATTTT
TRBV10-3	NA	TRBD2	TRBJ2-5	CAISESSSGGQETQYF	TGTGCCATCAGTGAGTCCTCGAGCGGGGGGCAAGAGACCCAGTACTTC
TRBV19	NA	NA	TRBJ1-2	CASSMISGAIARGYGYTF	TGTGCCAGTAGTATGATCAGCGGGGCTATAGCCCGCGGCTATGGCTACACCTTC
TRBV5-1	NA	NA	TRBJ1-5	CASKGLEILGPQHF	TGCGCCAGCAAAGGGTTAGAGATTCTCGGGCCCCAGCATTTT
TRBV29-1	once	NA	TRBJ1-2	CSVGSYGYTF	TGCAGCGTTGGGAGTTATGGCTACACCTTC
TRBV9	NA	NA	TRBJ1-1	CASSPRFTLGNTEAFF	TGTGCCAGCAGCCCCCGTTTCACGTTGGGGAACACTGAAGCTTTCTTT
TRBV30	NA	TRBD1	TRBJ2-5	CAWRGQGARETQYF	TGTGCCTGGAGGGGTCAGGGGGCCAGGGAGACCCAGTACTTC
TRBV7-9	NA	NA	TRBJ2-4	CASSPLPTDIQYF	TGTGCCAGCAGCCCCCTCCCAACGGACATTCAGTACTTC
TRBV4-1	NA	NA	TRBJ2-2	CASSQVYAGNTGELFF	TGCGCCAGCAGCCAAGTGTATGCAGGGAACACCGGGGAGCTGTTTTTT
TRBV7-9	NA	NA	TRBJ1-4	CASSLDSQEKLFF	TGTGCCAGCAGCTTAGATTCCCAGGAAAAACTGTTTTTT
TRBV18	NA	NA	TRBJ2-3	CASSQDQTHTQYF	TGTGCCAGCTCACAAGACCAGACCCATACGCAGTATTTT